Following are 8 T cell receptor beta chains from one sample sequenced in a study of patients and donors after allogeneic stem cell transplantation. A single record per CDR3 protein comes from TCRdb applying MiXCR to the RT-PCR reads. The sample carries fewer than 500,000 distinct CDR3 sequences, around 16% recorded once. The sequenced sample consisted of blood, either unsorted or a sorted T cell fraction (not recorded which). Receptor source: a human donor who was either an allogeneic HSCT recipient or a stem cell or donor lymphocyte infusion donor (not recorded which). It is not recorded whose cells these are; they may come from a transplant donor.

This clonotype has more than one count but fewer than ten. The V call is TRBV12-3 or TRBV12-4, the J call TRBJ2-2, with D perhaps TRBD2 (6 bases). The length of the CDR3 is 15 residues. V gave up 3 bases and J gave up 4 bases, with 12 bases separating them. The DNA for the CDR3 is TGTGCCAGCAGTTTCGCCAGCGGGCGCACCGGGGAGCTGTTTTTT. It encodes CASSFASGRTGELFF.

This clonotype has only a few counts. The CDR3: CASSSQGGGNTGELFF. CDR3 coding DNA: TGTGCCAGCAGTTCCCAGGGGGGGGGCAACACCGGGGAGCTGTTTTTT. This rearrangement joins TRBV4-2 to TRBJ2-2; D could derive from TRBD1 or TRBD2 (7 bases each). This CDR3 region has 16 residues. V was pared by 6 bases and J by 2 bases, with 16 bases between. The germline CDR1 and CDR2 sequences are LGHNA and YNFKEQ.

This clonotype was detected once. The chain combines TRBV6-2 or TRBV6-3 with TRBJ2-1; 15 nucleotides line up with TRBD2. J gave up 1 base and V 6 bases, and 13 bases lay outside the gene matches. CDR1 and CDR2 (germline): MNHEY, SVGEGT. The CDR3 loop spans 20 amino acids. CDR3 DNA sequence: TGTGCCAGCAGCTTAGGGACTAGCGGGGGGCCCTTGAGATCCTACAATGAGCAGTTCTTC. This codes for CASSLGTSGGPLRSYNEQFF.

This clonotype was counted between two and nine times. The genes are TRBV12-5 and TRBJ1-2; 9 bases match TRBD1. CDR3 length: 14 amino acids. Germline loops: CDR1 LGHNT, CDR2 FRNRAP. The V and J ends lost 7 bases and 5 bases, in that order; junction bases with no gene match: 8. CDR3 nucleotide sequence: TGTGCTAGTGCCGAGGGACAGGGACTGTATGGCTACACCTTC. It yields the protein CASAEGQGLYGYTF.

V and J are TRBV15 and TRBJ2-7, with D perhaps being TRBD1 or TRBD2 (6 bases each). Germline V gene data show CDR1 as LNHNV and CDR2 as YYDKDF (reference sequence). The length of the CDR3 is 16 residues. V lost 5 bases and J 4 bases, leaving 21 bases between the germline ends. The CDR3 loop is CATSPRRGTQLYEQYF. The CDR3 DNA follows: TGTGCCACCAGCCCTCGGAGGGGGACTCAGTTGTACGAGCAGTACTTC.

V gene TRBV2 combines with J gene TRBJ2-1; D is possibly TRBD1 (6 bases). This CDR3 has 15 amino acids. CDR1 is SNHLY and CDR2 is FYNNEI in the germline V gene. Trimming removed 8 bases from V and 4 bases from J, with 18 bases in between. The CDR3 sequence is CASSDSTRLYNEQFF. DNA for the CDR3: TGTGCCAGCTCGGACAGTACTCGCCTATACAATGAGCAGTTCTTC. Looking up the rest from reference TRBV2 and TRBJ2-1 gives the full variable domain: EPEVTQTPSHQVTQMGQEVILRCVPISNHLYFYWYRQILGQKVEFLVSFYNNEISEKSEIFDDQFSVERPDGSNFTLKIRSTKLEDSAMYFCASSDSTRLYNEQFFGPGTRLTVL.

The CDR3: CASSSFNPYEQYF. The CDR3 region has the DNA TGTGCCAGCAGTTCTTTTAACCCTTACGAGCAGTACTTC. The chain uses TRBV5-8 and TRBJ2-7; unclear D gene. Germline CDR1 is SGHTS and CDR2 is YDEGEE. V lost 5 bases and J 4 bases, leaving 13 bases between the germline ends. The CDR3 extends over 13 amino acids.

This chain uses TRBV10-3 with TRBJ1-1; D remains unclear. Germline values: CDR1 ENHRY, CDR2 SYGVKD. V was pared by 6 bases and J by 0 bases, with 8 bases between. The CDR3 loop spans 13 amino acids. CDR3 nucleotide sequence: TGTGCCATCAGCCAGGATCTGAACACTGAAGCTTTCTTT. It specifies CAISQDLNTEAFF.